This T cell receptor beta chain came from a study of blood T cells in healthy people across ages. Trimming left V 3 bases short and J 6 bases short, with 9 bases between. The germline V gene encodes CDR1 DFQATT and CDR2 SNEGSKA (reference sequence). The CDR3 contains 11 residues. General study points: It was held that diversity estimates obtained from one million T cells represented underestimates.

PCR was performed a second time for about 7 to 11 cycles using a sample-barcoded 5' primer and a J-beta primer mix. One entry per CDR3 protein, called by TCRdb with MiXCR from the 5' RACE reads. The sample lists about 630,000 distinct CDR3 sequences; around 20% were seen once. This clonotype was detected a few times. The target antigen is unknown. Total RNA was extracted at no less than 6 micrograms per sample. Sequenced: blood. The receptor's source is a man in his 70s in good health. The rearrangement joins TRBV20-1 to TRBJ2-7, with a possible D match to TRBD2 (6 bases). CDR3 bases: TGCAGTGCTAGTCCAGCGGGCGAGCAGTACTTC. This codes for CSASPAGEQYF.